The entry below gives a single TCR beta chain sequence along with its context. The antigen is undetermined. TCRdb keeps only in-frame clones here, not all; method: immunoSEQ multiplex PCR. The sample contains fewer than 1 million clones, 90% to 97% of which appear only once. These data are taken from a study of shared clonotypes between healthy human individuals. Overall study findings and caveats: Sampling included only blood; tissue repertoires likely differ.

CDR3 length: 14 residues. Germline V gene sequence: CDR1 SGHAT, CDR2 FQNNGV. Trimming took 3 bases from V and 3 from J, leaving 9 bases between them. As defined, naive CD8 cells were CD45RO-negative and positively selected for CCR7, with terminally differentiated effector memory CD45RA+ cells excluded. The TCR was taken from a man aged 30 to 39 in good health. The chain joins TRBV11-2 to TRBJ1-3; D is perhaps TRBD1 (5 bases). Sequencing was carried out using naive CD8+ T cells sorted from blood. CDR3 coding DNA: TGTGCCAGCAGCTTTGGGACGTTTGGAAACACCATATATTTT. Its protein product is CASSFGTFGNTIYF.